This T cell receptor beta chain was captured by sequencing in a study of OX40 agonist ivuxolimab in advanced cancers. Across the whole study: There were three patients with partial responses, one having hepatocellular carcinoma and two cutaneous melanoma.

TCRdb keeps only in-frame clones here, not all; method: immunoSEQ multiplex PCR. This sample has fewer than 65,000 clones, with 86% found just once. The CDR3 covers 16 residues. J lost 5 bases, V lost 3 bases, and 8 bases had no gene match. CDR1 SEHNR and CDR2 FQNEAQ come from the germline V gene (reference sequence). This clone was recorded a few times. This chain connects TRBV7-9 to TRBJ2-2; 8 nucleotides line up with TRBD2. The material was CD4+ or CD8+ T cells sorted from blood, obtained in a trial of the OX40 agonist ivuxolimab. This TCR derives from an adult with an advanced solid tumor such as melanoma, head and neck, liver or kidney cancer. CDR3 DNA: TGTGCCAGCAGCTTTAGCGGGACGTGGGCTACCGGGGAGCTGTTTTTT. Translated: CASSFSGTWATGELFF. The entire variable domain, with the rest obtained from reference TRBV7-9 and TRBJ2-2, is as follows: DTGVSQNPRHKITKRGQNVTFRCDPISEHNRLYWYRQTLGQGPEFLTYFQNEAQLEKSRLLSDRFSAERPKGSFSTLEIQRTEQGDSAMYLCASSFSGTWATGELFFGEGSRLTVL.